These T cell receptor beta chains were read from a single sample in a study of blood T cell repertoires in COVID-19. Profiling relied on immunoSEQ multiplex PCR, and the TCRdb table lists in-frame clones only, not all of them. In the table there are 100,000 to 150,000 clones, over 70% of which are singletons. Sequences were obtained from peripheral blood. The receptors come from a man aged 50-59 years with active COVID-19. Both conserved end residues are part of each CDR3. Fields, in order: CDR3 protein, CDR3 DNA, clone size, V gene, D gene, J gene. The D gene is left open where the match is weak. Clone size is given for some rows only: seen once, a few or many times, or a class if the clone is expanded.

cdr3_aa: CASSKFPPVLAGQTYNEQFF
cdr3_nt: TGTGCCAGCAGCAAGTTCCCCCCCGTACTAGCGGGTCAGACCTACAATGAGCAGTTCTTC
clone_size: .
v_call: TRBV6-6
d_call: TRBD2
j_call: TRBJ2-1

cdr3_aa: CASSRQDNNQISGNTIYF
cdr3_nt: TGTGCCAGCAGTAGACAGGACAACAATCAAATTTCTGGAAACACCATATATTTT
clone_size: .
v_call: TRBV9
d_call: .
j_call: TRBJ1-3

cdr3_aa: CATSRDKLSLETQYF
cdr3_nt: TGTGCCACCAGCAGAGATAAATTAAGCTTGGAGACCCAGTACTTC
clone_size: .
v_call: TRBV15
d_call: .
j_call: TRBJ2-5

cdr3_aa: CAISEGISGLETQYF
cdr3_nt: TGTGCCATCAGTGAAGGGATATCAGGGTTAGAGACCCAGTACTTC
clone_size: once
v_call: TRBV10-3
d_call: .
j_call: TRBJ2-5

cdr3_aa: CASSSAPGGPYTGELFF
cdr3_nt: TGTGCCAGCTCATCCGCACCGGGGGGGCCCTACACCGGGGAGCTGTTTTTT
clone_size: .
v_call: TRBV18
d_call: TRBD2
j_call: TRBJ2-2

cdr3_aa: CASSYGSSNEKLFF
cdr3_nt: TGTGCCAGCAGCTACGGGTCCTCTAATGAAAAACTGTTTTTT
clone_size: .
v_call: TRBV7-2
d_call: .
j_call: TRBJ1-4

cdr3_aa: CASTEQSTDTQYF
cdr3_nt: TGCGCCAGCACGGAACAGAGCACAGATACGCAGTATTTT
clone_size: .
v_call: TRBV5-1
d_call: .
j_call: TRBJ2-3

cdr3_aa: CASSLGVSGTGAGYTF
cdr3_nt: TGCGCCAGCAGCCTTGGGGTTTCCGGGACAGGGGCTGGCTACACCTTC
clone_size: .
v_call: TRBV4-1
d_call: TRBD1
j_call: TRBJ1-2

cdr3_aa: CATSGQGAQIGGYTF
cdr3_nt: TGTGCCACCAGCGGGCAGGGGGCGCAGATAGGTGGCTACACCTTC
clone_size: .
v_call: TRBV15
d_call: TRBD1
j_call: TRBJ1-2

cdr3_aa: CASSPSTYTQYF
cdr3_nt: TGTGCCAGCAGTCCTTCCACTTATACGCAGTATTTT
clone_size: .
v_call: TRBV6-5
d_call: .
j_call: TRBJ2-3

cdr3_aa: CASRGGDAQGYEQYF
cdr3_nt: TGTGCCAGCAGGGGCGGGGACGCTCAAGGGTACGAGCAGTACTTC
clone_size: .
v_call: TRBV7-2
d_call: .
j_call: TRBJ2-7

cdr3_aa: CATRRGRGAYEQYF
cdr3_nt: TGTGCCACCCGTAGAGGGAGGGGCGCCTACGAGCAGTACTTC
clone_size: .
v_call: TRBV15
d_call: TRBD2
j_call: TRBJ2-7

cdr3_aa: CASSPGSNTEAFF
cdr3_nt: TGTGCCAGCAGTCCCGGGAGTAACACTGAAGCTTTCTTT
clone_size: few
v_call: TRBV2
d_call: .
j_call: TRBJ1-1

cdr3_aa: CASSLRNRGALNGYTF
cdr3_nt: TGTGCCAGCAGCTTGAGGAACAGGGGGGCGTTGAATGGCTACACCTTC
clone_size: .
v_call: TRBV7-2
d_call: TRBD1
j_call: TRBJ1-2

cdr3_aa: CASSQDPAGGGTGELFF
cdr3_nt: TGCGCCAGCAGCCAAGATCCGGCAGGGGGAGGTACCGGGGAGCTGTTTTTT
clone_size: .
v_call: TRBV4-1
d_call: .
j_call: TRBJ2-2

cdr3_aa: CASSQLAGGSVNEQFF
cdr3_nt: TGTGCCAGCAGCCAACTAGCGGGGGGGTCCGTCAATGAGCAGTTCTTC
clone_size: once
v_call: TRBV3-1/TRBV3-2
d_call: TRBD2
j_call: TRBJ2-1

cdr3_aa: CASRTDDSGNTIYF
cdr3_nt: TGTGCCAGCAGGACTGACGACTCTGGAAACACCATATATTTT
clone_size: .
v_call: TRBV6-5
d_call: .
j_call: TRBJ1-3

cdr3_aa: CASSLSETQYF
cdr3_nt: TGTGCCAGCAGCCTTAGTGAGACCCAGTACTTC
clone_size: .
v_call: TRBV14
d_call: .
j_call: TRBJ2-5

cdr3_aa: CASSPSIGSVYEQYF
cdr3_nt: TGTGCCAGCAGCCCTAGTATCGGGAGCGTCTACGAGCAGTACTTC
clone_size: .
v_call: TRBV7-7
d_call: .
j_call: TRBJ2-7